This T cell receptor (beta chain) is drawn from a study of shared clonotypes between healthy human individuals. Regarding the study as a whole: The four-donor shared clonotypes exceeded non-shared clonotypes in generation probability, with non-shared ones scoring lower.

Comments on this clone: Its antigen is still unknown.

An assay was performed, and its level was deep. For every subset, genomic DNA was evenly distributed across several immunoSEQ plates. Only in-frame clones appear in the TCRdb table, and some are missing; sequencing was by immunoSEQ multiplex PCR. In the table there are about 2.3 million clones, 85% to 95% of which are singletons. CD4+ cells underwent separation, giving CD45RA+ naive and CD45RA-negative memory subsets. Germline values: CDR1 SGHRS, CDR2 YFSETQ. This CDR3 spans 15 amino acids. The V gene lost 2 bases and the J gene lost 2 bases, with 14 bases spanning the gap. The receptor was isolated from a man aged 18 to 29 in good health. Some clones in this sample may be carry-over from other donors' samples. Sequenced sample: naive CD4+ T cells from PBMCs. Described subset: CD45RA+ positively selected. The chain recombines TRBV5-1 with TRBJ2-7; unclear D gene. The CDR3: CASSFGPTPTYEQYF. CDR3 nucleotide sequence: TGCGCCAGCAGCTTTGGACCGACACCCACCTACGAGCAGTACTTC.